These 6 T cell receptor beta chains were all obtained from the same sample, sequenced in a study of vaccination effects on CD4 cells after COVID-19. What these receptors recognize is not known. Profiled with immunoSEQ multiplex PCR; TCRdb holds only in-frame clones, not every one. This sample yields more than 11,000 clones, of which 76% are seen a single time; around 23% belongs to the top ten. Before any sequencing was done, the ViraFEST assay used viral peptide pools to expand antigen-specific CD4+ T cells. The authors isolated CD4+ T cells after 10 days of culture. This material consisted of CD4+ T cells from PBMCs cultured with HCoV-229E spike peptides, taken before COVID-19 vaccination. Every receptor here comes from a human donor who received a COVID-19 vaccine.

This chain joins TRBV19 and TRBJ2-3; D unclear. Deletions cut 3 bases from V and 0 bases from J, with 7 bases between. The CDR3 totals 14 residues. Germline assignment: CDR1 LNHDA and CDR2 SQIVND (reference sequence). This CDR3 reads CASSMSLSTDTQYF. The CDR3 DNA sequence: TGTGCCAGTAGTATGAGCCTAAGCACAGATACGCAGTATTTT.

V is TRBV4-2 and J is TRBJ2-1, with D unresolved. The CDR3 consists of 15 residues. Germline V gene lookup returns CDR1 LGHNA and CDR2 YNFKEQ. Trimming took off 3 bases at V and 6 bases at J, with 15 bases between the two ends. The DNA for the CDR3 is TGTGCCAGCAGCCACGAACAAGGTCTGGTCAATGAGCAGTTCTTC. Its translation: CASSHEQGLVNEQFF.

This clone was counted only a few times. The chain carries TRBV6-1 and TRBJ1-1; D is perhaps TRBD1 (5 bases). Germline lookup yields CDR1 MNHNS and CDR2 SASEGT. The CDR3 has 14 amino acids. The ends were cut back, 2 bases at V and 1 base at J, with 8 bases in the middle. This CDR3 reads CASSEQGSNTEAFF. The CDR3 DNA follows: TGTGCCAGCAGTGAACAGGGTTCGAACACTGAAGCTTTCTTT.

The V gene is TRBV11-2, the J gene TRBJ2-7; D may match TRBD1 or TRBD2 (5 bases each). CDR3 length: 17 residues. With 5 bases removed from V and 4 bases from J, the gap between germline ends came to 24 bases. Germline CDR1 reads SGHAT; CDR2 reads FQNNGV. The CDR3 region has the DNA TGTGCCAGCAGCGCCCGAACCGGGACCCTTCCGCGGTACGAGCAGTACTTC. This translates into CASSARTGTLPRYEQYF.

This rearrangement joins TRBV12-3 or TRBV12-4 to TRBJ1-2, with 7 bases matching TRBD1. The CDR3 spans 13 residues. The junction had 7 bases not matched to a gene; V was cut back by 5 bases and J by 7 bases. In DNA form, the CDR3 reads TGTGCCAGCAGTACCCGGGACAGCCTTGGCTACACCTTC. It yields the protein CASSTRDSLGYTF.

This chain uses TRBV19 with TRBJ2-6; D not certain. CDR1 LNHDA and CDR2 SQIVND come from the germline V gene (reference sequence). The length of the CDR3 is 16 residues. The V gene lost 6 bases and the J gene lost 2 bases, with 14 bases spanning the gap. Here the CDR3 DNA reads TGTGCCAGTAGCTCACTATCCCTGACTGGGGCCAACGTCCTGACTTTC. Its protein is CASSSLSLTGANVLTF.